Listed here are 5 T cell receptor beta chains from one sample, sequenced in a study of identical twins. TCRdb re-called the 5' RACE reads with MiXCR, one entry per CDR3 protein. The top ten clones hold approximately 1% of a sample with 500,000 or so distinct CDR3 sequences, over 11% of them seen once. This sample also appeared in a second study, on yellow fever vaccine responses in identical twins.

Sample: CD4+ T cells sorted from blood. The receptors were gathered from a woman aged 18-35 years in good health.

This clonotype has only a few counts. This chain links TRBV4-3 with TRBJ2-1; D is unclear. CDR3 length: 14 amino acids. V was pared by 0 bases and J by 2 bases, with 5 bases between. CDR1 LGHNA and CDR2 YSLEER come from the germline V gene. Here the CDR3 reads CASSQESAYNEQFF. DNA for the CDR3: TGCGCCAGCAGCCAAGAGTCGGCCTACAATGAGCAGTTCTTC.

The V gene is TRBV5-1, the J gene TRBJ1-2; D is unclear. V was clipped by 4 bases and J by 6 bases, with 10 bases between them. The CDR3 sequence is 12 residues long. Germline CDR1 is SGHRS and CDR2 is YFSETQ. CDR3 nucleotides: TGCGCCAGCAGCACGGGAAGAAATGGCTACACCTTC. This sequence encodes CASSTGRNGYTF.

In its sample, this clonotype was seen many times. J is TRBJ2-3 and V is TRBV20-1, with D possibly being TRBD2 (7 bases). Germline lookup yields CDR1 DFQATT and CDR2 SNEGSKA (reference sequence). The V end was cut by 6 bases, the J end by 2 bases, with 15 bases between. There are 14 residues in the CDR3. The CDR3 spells CSANLGGATDTQYF. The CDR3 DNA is TGCAGTGCCAACCTGGGGGGGGCCACAGATACGCAGTATTTT.

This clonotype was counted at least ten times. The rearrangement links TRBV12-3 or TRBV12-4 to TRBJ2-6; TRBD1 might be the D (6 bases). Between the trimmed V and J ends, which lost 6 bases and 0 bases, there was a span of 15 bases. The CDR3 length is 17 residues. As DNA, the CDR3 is TGTGCCAGCAGCCCCTGGACAGTCTCCTCTGGGGCCAACGTCCTGACTTTC. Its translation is CASSPWTVSSGANVLTF.

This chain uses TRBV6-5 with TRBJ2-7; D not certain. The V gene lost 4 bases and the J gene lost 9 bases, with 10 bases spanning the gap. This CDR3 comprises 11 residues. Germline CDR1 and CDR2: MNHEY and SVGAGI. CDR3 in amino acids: CASSSIFGQYF. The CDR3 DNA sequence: TGTGCCAGCAGTTCGATCTTTGGGCAGTACTTC.